This entry features one T cell receptor (beta chain) sequence. Generated by immunoSEQ multiplex PCR, the TCRdb table keeps only in-frame clones and is missing some. The sample holds about 270,000 clones, around four fifths seen once. This entry belongs to a study of blood T cell repertoires in COVID-19. Per germline, CDR1 KGHDR and CDR2 SFDVKD. V lost 4 bases, J lost 4 bases, and 12 bases lay in between. This CDR3 has 15 residues. The sample taken for sequencing was peripheral blood. V is TRBV24-1 and J is TRBJ2-2; D might be TRBD1 (6 bases). This receptor was identified in a man older than 75 with acute or convalescent COVID-19. CDR3 sequence (DNA): TGTGCCACCAGTGACAGGGGTGGCGGCACCGGGGAGCTGTTTTTT. The encoded protein is CATSDRGGGTGELFF.